A selection of T cell receptor beta chains follows, all from one sample in a study of T cells in Graves' hyperthyroidism and ophthalmopathy. TCRdb itself ran the multiplex PCR reads through MiXCR, one entry per CDR3 protein. There are about 400,000 distinct CDR3 sequences in the sample; 14% to 15% occur only once, and 30% to 35% lies in the top ten. Sequencing input: blood. The source of these receptors is a woman in her twenties or thirties with Graves' hyperthyroidism. Both conserved end residues are part of each CDR3. The order of the fields is J gene, D gene, V gene, clone size, CDR3 DNA, CDR3 protein. D genes are given only for firm matches. Not every row has a clone size; where given, it reads once, few, many or a size class.

TRBJ2-5,-,TRBV10-3,-,TGTGCCATCAGTGAGTCAGGCGGTCTCCAAGAGACCCAGTACTTC,CAISESGGLQETQYF
TRBJ2-7,TRBD2,TRBV5-1,few,TGCGCCAGCAGCTTGGGGACTAGCGGGATTTCCTACGAGCAGTACTTC,CASSLGTSGISYEQYF
TRBJ1-4,TRBD1,TRBV28,few,TGTGCCAGCAGTCAGACGACAGGGCGAAATGAAAAACTGTTTTTT,CASSQTTGRNEKLFF
TRBJ1-5,-,TRBV20-1,-,TGCAGTGCTAGAGATGGCAGTGCAAATCAGCCCCAGCATTTT,CSARDGSANQPQHF
TRBJ1-4,-,TRBV3-1,-,TGTGCCAGCAGCCAAGCCACCAGGGTAGTAAAACTGTTTTTT,CASSQATRVVKLFF
TRBJ2-5,-,TRBV20-1,many,TGCAGTGCTACCAGACAGCAAGAGACCCAGTACTTC,CSATRQQETQYF
TRBJ1-5,-,TRBV28,many,TGTGCCAGCAGCGCCGGACAGCCCATTAGGGGCAATCAGCCCCAGCATTTT,CASSAGQPIRGNQPQHF
TRBJ2-5,-,TRBV6-4,few,TGTGCCAGCAGTGACTCAGGGACTTATAGCCGAATACGGGACACTCAAGAGACCCAGTACTTC,CASSDSGTYSRIRDTQETQYF
TRBJ2-7,-,TRBV9,-,TGTGCCAGCAGCCCAAGACGGGGGTCCGACGAGCAGTACTTC,CASSPRRGSDEQYF
TRBJ1-5,TRBD1,TRBV20-1,many,TGCAGTGCAAATACCGGGACAGGAGATCAGCCCCAGCATTTT,CSANTGTGDQPQHF
TRBJ2-7,TRBD2,TRBV20-1,many,TGCAGTGCTAGTCCCCCGACTAGCGGGAAGAGCTCCTACGAGCAGTACTTC,CSASPPTSGKSSYEQYF
TRBJ2-3,TRBD1,TRBV4-1,few,TGCGCCAGCAGCCAGGGACAGGCAAGGATCGATACGCAGTATTTT,CASSQGQARIDTQYF
TRBJ1-5,-,TRBV7-8,many,TGTGCCAGCAGCTTAGGCCCCCTACAGGGTCGTCAGCCCCAGCATTTT,CASSLGPLQGRQPQHF
TRBJ2-7,-,TRBV24-1,few,TGTGCCACCAGTGATTTGACGAAGGTCGTAGCGAGTCCGGGAGAGCAGTACTTC,CATSDLTKVVASPGEQYF
TRBJ1-5,-,TRBV7-8,-,TGTGCCAGCAACTCAGGGGTGAGCAATCAGCCCCAGCATTTT,CASNSGVSNQPQHF
TRBJ2-7,TRBD2,TRBV28,-,TGTGCCAGCAGGGGGGGGACTAGGGGCCGCGAGCAGTACTTC,CASRGGTRGREQYF
TRBJ2-7,TRBD1,TRBV20-1,few,TGCAGTGCCCAGGAAAAGGGACAGCTGTACGAGCAGTACTTC,CSAQEKGQLYEQYF
TRBJ2-1,-,TRBV30,many,TGTGCCTGGAGTGAGGTTGAGAACAATGAGCAGTTCTTC,CAWSEVENNEQFF
TRBJ2-1,TRBD2,TRBV19,few,TGTGCCAGTAGTCTAAGCGGGGCGGGGGCCTACAATGAGCAGTTCTTC,CASSLSGAGAYNEQFF
TRBJ2-1,-,TRBV29-1,few,TGCAGCGTCGCCGAAGCCAAGGAGTTCTTC,CSVAEAKEFF
TRBJ2-6,-,TRBV28,-,TGTGCCAGCAGACGACCGAGCTCTGGGGCCAACGTCCTGACTTTC,CASRRPSSGANVLTF
TRBJ2-4,-,TRBV7-9,few,TGTGCCAGCAGCTTTGGGGACTTCGGCAAAAACATTCAGTACTTC,CASSFGDFGKNIQYF
TRBJ2-5,TRBD2,TRBV3-1,-,TGTGCCAGCAGCCAAGTTGGACTAGCGGGAGGCAGGGAGACCCAGTACTTC,CASSQVGLAGGRETQYF
TRBJ1-4,-,TRBV29-1,-,TGCAGCGTTGATTCGGGTCTGGAGGAAAAACTGTTTTTT,CSVDSGLEEKLFF
TRBJ1-2,TRBD1,TRBV5-1,many,TGCGCCAGCGGGACAGGACAGGGCGAAGCTAACTATGGCTACACCTTC,CASGTGQGEANYGYTF
TRBJ2-3,TRBD2,TRBV11-2,many,TGTGCCAGCAGCTTAGTAGAGCGGGAGTCGGATACGCAGTATTTT,CASSLVERESDTQYF
TRBJ2-7,-,TRBV30,many,TGTGCCTGGAGTGTACTAAGGTTACCGGACCGCGAGCAGTACTTC,CAWSVLRLPDREQYF
TRBJ2-7,-,TRBV29-1,-,TGCAGCGCAATCGACAGTGGAGAGCAGTACTTC,CSAIDSGEQYF
TRBJ2-7,TRBD2,TRBV7-2,many,TGTGCCAGCAGCTTAGTACGGGGAGCGGGGGGCGAGCAGTACTTC,CASSLVRGAGGEQYF
TRBJ1-2,-,TRBV6-2/TRBV6-3,-,TGTGCCAGCAGTTACTCACAGGAGCCCGATAGGCCTTATGGCTACACCTTC,CASSYSQEPDRPYGYTF
TRBJ2-7,-,TRBV5-8,-,TGTGCCAGCAGCTTTGGACCTGGAGAGCAGTACTTC,CASSFGPGEQYF
TRBJ1-4,-,TRBV9,-,TGTGCCAGCAGCTCCACCGATCAGGGTCATGGGGAAAAACTGTTTTTT,CASSSTDQGHGEKLFF
TRBJ2-3,-,TRBV30,many,TGTGCCTGGGGGGTTACAGATACGCAGTATTTT,CAWGVTDTQYF
TRBJ2-3,TRBD2,TRBV27,few,TGTGCCAGCAGTTTAGTTACTAGCGGGGGCACAGATACGCAGTATTTT,CASSLVTSGGTDTQYF
TRBJ2-1,-,TRBV12-3/TRBV12-4,few,TGTGCCAGCCATGAAAAGGGTGGTGGGCAGTTCTTC,CASHEKGGGQFF
TRBJ2-1,-,TRBV5-6,few,TGTGCCAGCAGTCCAGCTCAGTACAATGAGCAGTTCTTC,CASSPAQYNEQFF
TRBJ1-1,-,TRBV7-2,-,TGTGCCAGCAGCTTAATCTTGAACACTGAAGCTTTCTTT,CASSLILNTEAFF
TRBJ1-6,-,TRBV7-9,-,TGTGCCAGCAGCCCCACCGGGTCTTCTAATTCACCCCTCCACTTT,CASSPTGSSNSPLHF
TRBJ2-1,-,TRBV11-2,many,TGTGCCAGCAGCTCACAGACTGAATCCTACAATGAGCAGTTCTTC,CASSSQTESYNEQFF
TRBJ2-4,-,TRBV20-1,few,TGCAGTGCTTTCAAGAACATTCAGTACTTC,CSAFKNIQYF